These T cell receptor beta chains were read from a single sample in a study of response to subunit inactivated influenza vaccine. TCRdb re-called the RT-PCR reads through MiXCR, storing one row per CDR3 protein. Here the sample spans 650,000 to 800,000 distinct CDR3 sequences, roughly 20% being singletons. Material: PBMCs from blood, obtained more than 4 days after vaccination. Receptor source: a man aged 50-59 years who received an inactivated influenza vaccine. Both conserved end residues are part of each CDR3. A D gene is named only where the DNA matches it firmly. Where a row states a size, it is once, few, many or the class of an expanded clone; other rows omit it.

clone size | D gene | J gene | V gene | CDR3 length | CDR3 DNA | CDR3 protein
. | . | TRBJ2-2 | TRBV9 | 20 | TGTGCCAGCAGCGTAGACCCGTGGGATAGCGGAACTACGAACACCGGGGAGCTGTTTTTT | CASSVDPWDSGTTNTGELFF
. | TRBD2 | TRBJ2-1 | TRBV6-5 | 16 | TGTGCCAGCAGTACTCGAGCGGGAGGGGAATACAATGAGCAGTTCTTC | CASSTRAGGEYNEQFF
. | TRBD2 | TRBJ2-1 | TRBV12-3/TRBV12-4 | 12 | TGTGCCAGCAGTTCGGGCGGGGGAAAGCAGTTCTTC | CASSSGGGKQFF
few | . | TRBJ2-3 | TRBV7-2 | 16 | TGTGCCAGCAGCTTAGTAGCAGGGGAAAACACAGATACGCAGTATTTT | CASSLVAGENTDTQYF
. | . | TRBJ2-6 | TRBV28 | 15 | TGTGCCAGCGGGGAGACGGGCTCTGGGGCCAACGTCCTGACTTTC | CASGETGSGANVLTF
. | TRBD1 | TRBJ1-1 | TRBV7-6 | 15 | TGTGCCAGCAGCCCTCCCGGGACAGGGAGCGGTGAAGCTTTCTTT | CASSPPGTGSGEAFF
few | . | TRBJ2-1 | TRBV12-3/TRBV12-4 | 14 | TGTGCCAGCAGTTTAAGCAGGGAATACAATGAGCAGTTCTTC | CASSLSREYNEQFF
few | TRBD1 | TRBJ2-7 | TRBV6-5 | 15 | TGTGCCAGCAGTTCACTGACAGGGTACTCCTACGAGCAGTACTTC | CASSSLTGYSYEQYF
. | TRBD2 | TRBJ2-7 | TRBV5-1 | 15 | TGCGCCAGCAGCTTCATCGGGGGGTCCCTGAACGAGCAGTACTTC | CASSFIGGSLNEQYF
few | . | TRBJ1-3 | TRBV12-3/TRBV12-4 | 16 | TGTGCCAGCAGTTTGGGACCGCTGCGCTCTGGAAACACCATATATTTT | CASSLGPLRSGNTIYF
. | TRBD2 | TRBJ2-3 | TRBV4-2 | 16 | TGTGCCAGCAGCCAAGGACTAGCGGGAGTAGGTGATACGCAGTATTTT | CASSQGLAGVGDTQYF
many | . | TRBJ1-1 | TRBV12-3/TRBV12-4 | 16 | TGTGCCAGCAGTTTAGCCGCAGGACCCTTGAACACTGAAGCTTTCTTT | CASSLAAGPLNTEAFF
. | TRBD1 | TRBJ1-1 | TRBV20-1 | 14 | TGCAGTGCTAGGGACAGGGGGGTAAACACTGAAGCTTTCTTT | CSARDRGVNTEAFF
few | . | TRBJ2-7 | TRBV20-1 | 15 | TGCAGTGCTAGATCCATACAGGACAGCTCCTACGAGCAGTACTTC | CSARSIQDSSYEQYF
. | . | TRBJ2-7 | TRBV12-3/TRBV12-4 | 13 | TGTGCCAGCAGACAGGACGGTACCTACGAGCAGTACTTC | CASRQDGTYEQYF
many | TRBD2 | TRBJ2-2 | TRBV24-1 | 16 | TGTGCCACCAGTGATTCCCGAGCGGGGGACACCGGGGAGCTGTTTTTT | CATSDSRAGDTGELFF
few | . | TRBJ1-3 | TRBV12-3/TRBV12-4 | 16 | TGTGCCAGCAGTTTAGACAAGATCGGCTCTGGAAACACCATATATTTT | CASSLDKIGSGNTIYF
few | . | TRBJ2-5 | TRBV20-1 | 14 | TGCAGTGCGGGGGATTTCAGGGAGACCGTGACCCAGTACTTC | CSAGDFRETVTQYF
few | TRBD1 | TRBJ2-3 | TRBV10-3 | 15 | TGTGCCATCAGTGAGAACGGACAGGTAACAGATACGCAGTATTTT | CAISENGQVTDTQYF
. | TRBD1 | TRBJ2-3 | TRBV5-1 | 17 | TGCGCCAGCAGCCCGAAGACAGGGCCCTTTAGCACAGATACGCAGTATTTT | CASSPKTGPFSTDTQYF
. | TRBD2 | TRBJ2-7 | TRBV9 | 15 | TGTGCCAGCAGCGTAGGACTAGCGGGGGTCCTCGAGCAGTACTTC | CASSVGLAGVLEQYF
. | TRBD1 | TRBJ2-2 | TRBV5-1 | 16 | TGCGCCAGCAGCGTGATGGGACAGGGGAACACCGGGGAGCTGTTTTTT | CASSVMGQGNTGELFF
. | TRBD1 | TRBJ1-4 | TRBV5-1 | 17 | TGCGCCAGCAGCTTGGGGACAGGGGTTGGAACTAATGAAAAACTGTTTTTT | CASSLGTGVGTNEKLFF
few | TRBD1 | TRBJ1-1 | TRBV28 | 12 | TGTGCCAGCAGCAGGGGGGCGATGGTAGCTTTCTTT | CASSRGAMVAFF